This TCR beta chain was sequenced for a study of memory CD4+ T cells and cytomegalovirus serostatus. Germline V gene sequence: CDR1 SGHDT, CDR2 YYEEEE. The CDR3 runs to 16 residues. V gave up 2 bases and J gave up 4 bases; unmatched junction bases: 6. This clone showed up just a few times. The sort gate was single viable CD3+CD4+CD8-CD45RO+ cells for memory CD4+ T cells. Libraries were prepared by immunoSEQ multiplex PCR; TCRdb keeps only in-frame clonotypes and omits some of them. Seen here are under 55,000 clones, approximately 82% observed once, and the top ten hold 1.5% to 2%. This chain connects TRBV5-6 to TRBJ1-2; 12 bases align to TRBD1. Sequenced: memory CD4+ T cells from blood. This sequence was found in an adult in good health and CMV-seropositive. CDR3 region: CASSFRGTGGSYGYTF. The CDR3 coding sequence is TGTGCCAGCAGCTTCCGAGGGACAGGGGGCAGCTATGGCTACACCTTC.